Presented here are 21 T cell receptor beta chains from one specimen sequenced in a study of blood T cell repertoires in COVID-19. Profiled with immunoSEQ multiplex PCR; TCRdb holds only in-frame clones, not every one. The sample holds around 330,000 clones, 85% seen once. Sequencing was performed on PBMCs or T cells enriched from blood (not recorded which). The receptors come from a woman under 40 who had been exposed to COVID-19.

In regard to this clone: The germline gene is not matched at one end of the junction; a read error may be the cause. The chain recombines TRBV6-6 with TRBJ1-5; the D gene is possibly TRBD1 (6 bases). Germline loops: CDR1 MNHNY, CDR2 SVGAGI (reference sequence). The CDR3 loop spans 13 amino acids. The CDR3 bases are TGTGCCAGCACGGGACACTTTTCTCAGGCCCAGCATTTT. Amino acids: CASTGHFSQAQHF.

This clone was found once. The chain has TRBV5-5 and TRBJ1-2; D is unclear. The V end was cut by 0 bases, the J end by 3 bases, with 9 bases between. CDR3 length: 14 residues. Germline lookup yields CDR1 SGHKS and CDR2 YYEKEE (reference sequence). The CDR3 loop reads CASSLDAPDYGYTF. DNA of the CDR3: TGTGCCAGCAGCTTGGATGCCCCGGACTATGGCTACACCTTC.

The chain recombines TRBV28 with TRBJ2-1; D possibly corresponds to TRBD1 (5 bases). CDR1 MDHEN and CDR2 SYDVKM come from the germline V gene. The germline V and J ends were trimmed by 5 bases and 4 bases, with 12 bases remaining between them. This CDR3 contains 14 residues. The CDR3 coding sequence is TGTGCCAGCAGTAAGCCTGGGGCGTACAATGAGCAGTTCTTC. Protein product: CASSKPGAYNEQFF. The variable domain in full, completed from reference TRBV28 and TRBJ2-1, reads DVKVTQSSRYLVKRTGEKVFLECVQDMDHENMFWYRQDPGLGLRLIYFSYDVKMKEKGDIPEGYSVSREKKERFSLILESASTNQTSMYLCASSKPGAYNEQFFGPGTRLTVL.

This rearrangement joins TRBV27 to TRBJ2-7; D is perhaps TRBD1 (5 bases). Germline CDR1 MNHEY, CDR2 SMNVEV (reference sequence). The CDR3 is 15 residues long. V was shortened by 5 bases and J by 2 bases, with 16 bases between the two germline ends. CDR3 sequence: CASSPPLRVAYEQYF. In nucleotides, the CDR3 is TGTGCCAGCAGTCCCCCCCTCAGGGTAGCCTACGAGCAGTACTTC.

The rearrangement links TRBV28 to TRBJ2-7; D is unresolved. Germline values: CDR1 MDHEN, CDR2 SYDVKM. Trimming took 6 bases from V and 4 from J, leaving 4 bases between them. This CDR3 spans 10 amino acids. The chain's CDR3 is CASSQYEQYF. CDR3 nucleotide sequence: TGTGCCAGCAGCCAGTACGAGCAGTACTTC.

The gene calls are TRBV19 and TRBJ2-2; 10 bases are a match to TRBD1. The V segment lost 6 bases and the J segment 6 bases; nucleotides outside the gene matches: 7. Germline V CDR1 and CDR2: LNHDA, SQIVND (reference sequence). The CDR3 contains 15 residues. The CDR3 DNA is TGTGCCAGTAGGAGGGACAGGGGAGAATCCGGGGAGCTGTTTTTT. It is translated as CASRRDRGESGELFF.

This clone showed up just a few times. A read error may be the cause here, since a much bigger clone is one base away. This rearrangement joins TRBV3-1 (or the pseudogene TRBV3-2) to TRBJ1-5, with TRBD1 matching 9 bases. Trimming removed 4 bases from V and 6 bases from J; junction bases left unmatched: 1. This CDR3 region has 13 residues. CDR1 LGHDT and CDR2 YNNKEL come from the germline V gene (reference sequence). CDR3 nucleotide sequence: TGTGCCAGCAGCCCGACAGGGGGTCAGCCCCAGCATTTT. This translates into CASSPTGGQPQHF.

This sequence joins TRBV18 and TRBJ1-4; the D gene is possibly TRBD1 (5 bases). The CDR3 length is 14 residues. Trimming left V 2 bases short and J 8 bases short, with 12 bases between. CDR1 is KGHSH, CDR2 LQKENI, per germline. The CDR3 region has the DNA TGTGCCAGCTCACCATACGGGGGACGGGAAAAACTGTTTTTT. This encodes CASSPYGGREKLFF.

The chain uses TRBV7-8 and TRBJ1-5, with TRBD1 matching over 11 bases. V was clipped by 4 bases and J by 2 bases; unmatched bases: 7. The V gene's germline CDR1 is SGHVS and CDR2 FQNEAQ. The CDR3 is 17 residues long. The chain's CDR3 is CASSYGQGASGNQPQHF. CDR3 in DNA: TGTGCCAGCAGCTATGGACAGGGGGCATCGGGCAATCAGCCCCAGCATTTT.

V usage is TRBV7-8 and J usage is TRBJ1-1; D gene uncertain. Trimming cost V 5 bases and J 3 bases, with 10 bases left between them. The CDR3 runs 13 residues. The germline V gene has CDR1 SGHVS and CDR2 FQNEAQ. CDR3 sequence (DNA): TGTGCCAGCAGCCCGTTCGCGGACACTGAAGCTTTCTTT. Translated, it gives CASSPFADTEAFF.

The chain recombines TRBV30 with TRBJ1-2; possibly TRBD1 for D (6 bases). V was cut by 3 bases and J by 0 bases, with 11 bases left in between. Germline CDR1 is GTSNPN and CDR2 is SVGIG (reference sequence). The CDR3 sequence is 14 residues long. The CDR3 region is CAWRGALANYGYTF. CDR3 in DNA: TGTGCCTGGAGGGGGGCCCTAGCTAACTATGGCTACACCTTC.

The J gene is TRBJ1-4, the V gene TRBV30; 10 nucleotides agree with TRBD1. CDR3 length: 14 residues. After removal of 3 bases from V and 5 bases from J, the junction contained 3 bases not matched to a gene. CDR1 is GTSNPN, CDR2 SVGIG, per germline (reference sequence). CDR3 DNA: TGTGCCTGGAGGGCGGGACAGGGGAATGAAAAACTGTTTTTT. It yields the protein CAWRAGQGNEKLFF.

The sample holds a few counts of this clone. This rearrangement joins TRBV2 to TRBJ2-2, with 10 positions matching TRBD1. The CDR3 contains 15 residues. The J segment lost 6 bases and the V segment lost 8 bases, leaving 9 bases of the junction unmatched. The germline gives CDR1 SNHLY, CDR2 FYNNEI. The CDR3 bases are TGTGCCAGCGATACCGGACAGGGGGAAGCCGGGGAGCTGTTTTTT. Its protein product is CASDTGQGEAGELFF.

The chain is built from TRBV19 and TRBJ2-7, with 11 bases fitting TRBD1. V lost 5 bases to trimming and J lost 2 bases; unmatched junction nucleotides: 11. This CDR3 is built from 17 residues. Germline assignment: CDR1 LNHDA and CDR2 SQIVND (reference sequence). The DNA of the CDR3 is TGTGCCAGTAGTGAGGACAGGGGGCTAGGCGATACCTACGAGCAGTACTTC. This codes for CASSEDRGLGDTYEQYF.

The chain employs TRBV28 and TRBJ2-7, with unresolved D. Germline-derived CDR1 and CDR2 are MDHEN and SYDVKM. Trimming pared 2 bases from V and 0 bases from J, leaving 8 bases between. The CDR3 length is 14 residues. The CDR3 sequence: CASSLASTSYEQYF. The CDR3, as DNA: TGTGCCAGCAGTTTAGCGAGCACCTCCTACGAGCAGTACTTC. Full variable domain (missing parts from reference TRBV28 and TRBJ2-7): DVKVTQSSRYLVKRTGEKVFLECVQDMDHENMFWYRQDPGLGLRLIYFSYDVKMKEKGDIPEGYSVSREKKERFSLILESASTNQTSMYLCASSLASTSYEQYFGPGTRLTVT.

The gene calls are TRBV28 and TRBJ1-1; D is unclear. This CDR3 region has 14 residues. The V end lost 9 bases, the J end lost 5 bases, and 19 bases lay between the germline ends. The germline V gene encodes CDR1 MDHEN and CDR2 SYDVKM. CDR3 bases: TGTGCCAGTACTGAAACCGGACTTGGGACTGAAGCTTTCTTT. Protein product: CASTETGLGTEAFF.

The count of this clone is one. The chain recombines TRBV28 with TRBJ2-6, with 7 positions matching TRBD1. The CDR3 has 17 residues. The germline CDR1 and CDR2 sequences are MDHEN and SYDVKM. V gave up 2 bases and J gave up 2 bases; unmatched junction bases: 6. The DNA for the CDR3 is TGTGCCAGCAGTTTAATACCCACAGGGGCTGGGGCCAACGTCCTGACTTTC. This translates into CASSLIPTGAGANVLTF.

This rearrangement joins TRBV28 to TRBJ2-3; 12 bases are a match to TRBD2. With 3 bases clipped from V and 5 bases from J, the junction kept 6 bases outside the gene matches. This CDR3 has 16 amino acids. The germline CDR1 and CDR2 sequences are MDHEN and SYDVKM. The CDR3 loop is CASSLSTSGGGDTQYF. The CDR3 DNA sequence: TGTGCCAGCAGTTTGTCGACTAGCGGGGGAGGAGATACGCAGTATTTT.

The V and J genes are TRBV12-3 or TRBV12-4 and TRBJ1-3; 7 bases are a match to TRBD1. The CDR3 is 13 residues long. V lost 10 bases to trimming and J lost 4 bases; unmatched junction nucleotides: 7. In DNA, the CDR3 is TGTGCCATCAACAGGGGACCGGGAAACACCATATATTTT. This gives the protein CAINRGPGNTIYF.

This clone appeared many times. The J gene is TRBJ2-7, the V gene TRBV5-4, with 7 bases matching TRBD1. This CDR3 comprises 13 residues. With 5 bases clipped from V and 3 bases from J, the junction kept 5 bases outside the gene matches. The germline V gene encodes CDR1 SGHNT and CDR2 YYREEE (reference sequence). The CDR3 reads CASSRNRGYEQYF. The CDR3 DNA follows: TGTGCCAGCAGTCGGAACAGGGGCTACGAGCAGTACTTC.

This sequence joins TRBV6-5 and TRBJ1-1, with 9 positions matching TRBD1. This CDR3 region has 15 residues. Looked up from germline, CDR1 is MNHEY and CDR2 is SVGAGI. The V segment lost 5 bases and the J segment 1 base; nucleotides outside the gene matches: 5. The CDR3 sequence is CASSLWTGANTEAFF. CDR3 DNA sequence: TGTGCCAGCAGTCTGTGGACAGGGGCGAACACTGAAGCTTTCTTT.